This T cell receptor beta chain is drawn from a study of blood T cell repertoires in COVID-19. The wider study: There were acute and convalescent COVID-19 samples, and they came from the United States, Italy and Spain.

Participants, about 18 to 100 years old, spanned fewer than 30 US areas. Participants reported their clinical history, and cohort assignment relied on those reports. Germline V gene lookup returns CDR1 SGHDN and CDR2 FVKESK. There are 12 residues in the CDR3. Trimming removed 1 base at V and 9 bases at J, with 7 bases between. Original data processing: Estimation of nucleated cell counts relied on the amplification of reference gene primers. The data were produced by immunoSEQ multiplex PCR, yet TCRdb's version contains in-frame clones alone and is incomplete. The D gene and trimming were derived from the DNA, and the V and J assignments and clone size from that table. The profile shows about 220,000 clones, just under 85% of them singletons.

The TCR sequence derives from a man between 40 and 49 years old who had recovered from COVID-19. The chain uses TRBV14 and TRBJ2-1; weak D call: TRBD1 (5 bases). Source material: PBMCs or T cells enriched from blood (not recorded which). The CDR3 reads CASSQAGLEQFF. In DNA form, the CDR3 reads TGTGCCAGCAGCCAAGCAGGGCTTGAGCAGTTCTTC.